Following are 25 T cell receptor beta chains from one sample sequenced in a study of blood T cell repertoires in COVID-19. TCRdb's copy holds only in-frame clones and misses some; the assay was immunoSEQ multiplex PCR. This sample has roughly 250,000 clones, with 70% to 85% found just once. The sequencing input was peripheral blood. These receptors all come from a woman aged 40 to 50 with active or convalescent COVID-19.

The V gene is TRBV28, the J gene TRBJ1-1, with no clear D. Germline V CDR1 and CDR2: MDHEN, SYDVKM. CDR3 length equals 13 residues. V lost 5 bases and J 1 base, leaving 8 bases between the germline ends. CDR3 loop: CASSPYRNTEAFF. The CDR3 nucleotides are TGTGCCAGCAGTCCCTATAGGAACACTGAAGCTTTCTTT.

V gene TRBV5-1 combines with J gene TRBJ2-1, with a tentative D call TRBD1 (5 bases). Per the germline V gene, CDR1 is SGHRS and CDR2 is YFSETQ. The CDR3 extends over 17 amino acids. Trimming left V 3 bases short and J 0 bases short, with 16 bases between. The CDR3 reads CASSSRAQASSYNEQFF. CDR3 nucleotides: TGCGCCAGCAGCTCTAGAGCACAGGCCAGCTCCTACAATGAGCAGTTCTTC.

The chain joins TRBV7-8 to TRBJ2-7; possibly TRBD2 for D (5 bases). Germline CDR1 is SGHVS and CDR2 is FQNEAQ. Between the trimmed V and J ends, which lost 0 bases and 1 base, there was a span of 7 bases. This CDR3 comprises 14 residues. CDR3 region: CASSLAEGSYEQYV. For the CDR3, the DNA is TGTGCCAGCAGCTTAGCCGAGGGTTCCTACGAGCAGTACGTC.

The V call is TRBV18, the J call TRBJ2-3, with 12 bases identical to TRBD2. After removal of 6 bases from V and 3 bases from J, the junction contained 7 bases not matched to a gene. Germline values: CDR1 KGHSH, CDR2 LQKENI. The CDR3 extends over 16 amino acids. DNA of the CDR3: TGTGCCAGCTCCTTCGGACTAGCGGGGTTTACAGATACGCAGTATTTT. Translating gives CASSFGLAGFTDTQYF. Drawing the rest from reference TRBV18 and TRBJ2-3, the complete variable domain is NAGVMQNPRHLVRRRGQEARLRCSPMKGHSHVYWYRQLPEEGLKFMVYLQKENIIDESGMPKERFSAEFPKEGPSILRIQQVVRGDSAAYFCASSFGLAGFTDTQYFGPGTRLTVL.

The chain employs TRBV6-5 and TRBJ2-3; tentative D call: TRBD2 (7 bases). V gave up 8 bases and J gave up 13 bases, with 19 bases separating them. The CDR3 is 12 residues long. Germline loops: CDR1 MNHEY, CDR2 SVGAGI. The CDR3 DNA reads TGTGCCAGCCGGTTGGGGGGGGCCAAGGAGTATTTT. This gives the protein CASRLGGAKEYF.

The chain combines TRBV19 with TRBJ2-7, with TRBD1 matching 7 bases. With 6 bases clipped from V and 3 bases from J, the junction kept 5 bases outside the gene matches. The V gene's germline CDR1 is LNHDA and CDR2 SQIVND (reference sequence). CDR3 length equals 13 residues. CDR3 region: CASSRDRNYEQYF. The CDR3 coding sequence is TGTGCCAGTAGCCGGGACAGAAACTACGAGCAGTACTTC.

This chain connects TRBV28 to TRBJ2-7; the D gene is possibly TRBD2 (5 bases). Looked up from germline, CDR1 is MDHEN and CDR2 is SYDVKM. The germline V and J ends were trimmed by 5 bases and 0 bases, with 14 bases remaining between them. This CDR3 has 15 amino acids. The CDR3 loop is CASSQNPGFSYEQYV. DNA of the CDR3: TGTGCCAGCAGTCAAAACCCGGGGTTCTCCTACGAGCAGTACGTC.

This clone has only one observation. The chain recombines TRBV27 with TRBJ2-6; TRBD1 might be the D (5 bases). Trimming took 6 bases from V and 0 from J, leaving 12 bases between them. CDR3 size: 16 residues. Germline CDR1 and CDR2: MNHEY and SMNVEV (reference sequence). CDR3 nucleotide sequence: TGTGCCAGCAGCCCAGGGCAGAACTCTGGGGCCAACGTCCTGACTTTC. Amino acids: CASSPGQNSGANVLTF.

This clone was seen only a few times. The chain is built from TRBV19 and TRBJ1-5, with 7 nucleotides matching TRBD1. The V segment lost 7 bases and the J segment 6 bases; nucleotides outside the gene matches: 6. This CDR3 spans 13 amino acids. Germline V lookup: CDR1 LNHDA, CDR2 SQIVND (reference sequence). CDR3: CASTSGGVQPQHF. For the CDR3, the DNA is TGTGCCAGTACCTCAGGGGGTGTTCAGCCCCAGCATTTT.

The V call is TRBV6-5, the J call TRBJ2-7; maybe TRBD1 (6 bases). The V and J ends lost 6 bases and 2 bases respectively, with 8 bases between them. This CDR3 spans 12 amino acids. CDR1 is MNHEY, CDR2 SVGAGI, per germline. Here the CDR3 reads CASRGQAYEQYV. CDR3 DNA: TGTGCCAGCAGGGGACAAGCCTACGAGCAGTACGTC.

The V call is TRBV6-5, the J call TRBJ1-2; D gene unclear. Germline CDR1 MNHEY, CDR2 SVGAGI. V was cut by 2 bases and J by 7 bases, with 11 bases left in between. This CDR3 has 13 residues. DNA of the CDR3: TGTGCCAGCAGTTACGGTCCGACGGGTGGCTACACCTTC. This encodes CASSYGPTGGYTF.

The rearrangement uses TRBV14 and TRBJ2-2; D not resolved. V was cut by 1 base and J by 9 bases, with 6 bases left in between. Looked up from germline, CDR1 is SGHDN and CDR2 is FVKESK. This CDR3 contains 12 residues. The CDR3 nucleotides read TGTGCCAGCAGCCAAGGGGCTCGGGAGCTGTTTTTT. Translating gives CASSQGARELFF.

The CDR3 loop reads CASSPQSDRTNTEAFF. As DNA, the CDR3 is TGCGCCAGCAGCCCTCAAAGCGACAGGACAAACACTGAAGCTTTCTTT. The chain links TRBV4-1 to TRBJ1-1; D is possibly TRBD1 (6 bases). Germline lookup yields CDR1 MGHRA and CDR2 YSYEKL. V dropped 4 bases and J dropped 2 bases, with 17 bases sitting between them. The CDR3 has 16 residues.

The rearrangement joins TRBV6-5 to TRBJ2-7; TRBD1 aligns across 10 bases. The V gene's germline CDR1 is MNHEY and CDR2 SVGAGI. This CDR3 contains 15 residues. J lost 1 base, V lost 6 bases, and 6 bases had no gene match. The CDR3 protein is CASSDGTGDSYEQYF. CDR3 DNA sequence: TGTGCCAGCAGCGACGGGACAGGGGATTCCTACGAGCAGTACTTC.

This clone was counted a few times. The germline gene is not matched at one end of the junction; a read error may be the cause. The gene calls are TRBV2 and TRBJ1-3, with a tentative D call TRBD1 (5 bases). This CDR3 spans 15 amino acids. CDR1 is SNHLY and CDR2 is FYNNEI in the germline V gene. The CDR3 nucleotides read TGTGCCAGCAGGGGCGACAGCGTCTCTGGGAACACCATATATTTT. Translating it yields CASRGDSVSGNTIYF. Filled out from reference TRBV2 and TRBJ1-3, the complete variable domain reads EPEVTQTPSHQVTQMGQEVILRCVPISNHLYFYWYRQILGQKVEFLVSFYNNEISEKSEIFDDQFSVERPDGSNFTLKIRSTKLEDSAMYFCASRGDSVSGNTIYFGEGSWLTVV.

J is TRBJ2-1 and V is TRBV10-2; 7 positions agree with TRBD2. J lost 4 bases, V lost 4 bases, and 10 bases had no gene match. Germline values: CDR1 WSHSY, CDR2 SAAADI. The CDR3 sequence is 16 residues long. CDR3 nucleotides: TGCGCCAGCAGTGGGCTAGCGGACTCCTTATACAATGAGCAGTTCTTC. Translated, it gives CASSGLADSLYNEQFF.

The V and J genes are TRBV21-1 and TRBJ2-2; the table calls TRBD1, which could not be checked here. TRBV21-1 is a pseudogene locus. The CDR3 covers 16 residues. Here the CDR3 reads CASMSPQGANTGELFF. The CDR3 coding sequence is TGTGCCAGCATGTCCCCTCAGGGGGCGAACACCGGGGAGCTGTTTTTT.

There are a few counts of this clone. The CDR3 sequence is CATSDSKTVNTEAFF. The CDR3 DNA is TGTGCCACCAGTGATTCAAAGACAGTTAACACTGAAGCTTTCTTT. This chain connects TRBV24-1 to TRBJ1-1, with D perhaps matching TRBD1 (5 bases). Germline V gene data show CDR1 as KGHDR and CDR2 as SFDVKD. Between the trimmed V and J ends, which lost 2 bases and 2 bases, there was a span of 11 bases. The CDR3 has 15 amino acids.

V gene TRBV7-3 combines with J gene TRBJ1-1, with D possibly being TRBD1 (5 bases). This CDR3 has 15 residues. Trimming stripped 1 base from V and 4 bases from J, with 13 bases between. Germline values: CDR1 SGHTA, CDR2 FQGTGA. CDR3 nucleotide sequence: TGTGCCAGCAGCTTAATGGGGCAGGGCGGCACTGAAGCTTTCTTT. This translates into CASSLMGQGGTEAFF. The whole variable domain, filled in from reference TRBV7-3 and TRBJ1-1, reads GAGVSQTPSNKVTEKGKYVELRCDPISGHTALYWYRQSLGQGPEFLIYFQGTGAADDSGLPNDRFFAVRPEGSVSTLKIQRTERGDSAVYLCASSLMGQGGTEAFFGQGTRLTVV.

V is TRBV5-1 and J is TRBJ1-2; D gene ambiguous. Germline assignment: CDR1 SGHRS and CDR2 YFSETQ. V dropped 0 bases and J dropped 6 bases, with 12 bases sitting between them. The CDR3 loop spans 14 amino acids. Here the CDR3 reads CASSLEATEDGYTF. As DNA, the CDR3 is TGCGCCAGCAGCTTGGAGGCAACAGAAGATGGCTACACCTTC.

The V call is TRBV6-5, the J call TRBJ1-2; TRBD1 agrees at 7 bases. Losses at the gene ends were 7 bases for V and 8 bases for J; bases not matched to a gene: 10. Germline CDR1 and CDR2: MNHEY and SVGAGI. This CDR3 is built from 13 residues. CDR3 nucleotides: TGTGCCAGCAATCCCGACAGGGCTGGGGGCTACACCTTC. Amino acid sequence: CASNPDRAGGYTF.

The CDR3 DNA is TGCGCCAGCAGCTTAACGGTAGTGAACACTGAAGCTTTCTTT. Its protein is CASSLTVVNTEAFF. The chain is built from TRBV5-1 and TRBJ1-1; D remains ambiguous. V was shortened by 2 bases and J by 0 bases, with 8 bases between the two germline ends. The CDR3 runs 14 residues. Germline values: CDR1 SGHRS, CDR2 YFSETQ.

This clone was recorded at least ten times. This chain links TRBV28 with TRBJ1-2, with 12 bases that match TRBD1. Germline V gives CDR1 MDHEN, CDR2 SYDVKM. Trimming at V came to 6 bases and at J to 7 bases, leaving 12 bases not matched to a gene. This CDR3 region has 16 residues. CDR3 DNA sequence: TGTGCCAGCAGCCTCCCATGGGGACAGGGGGCGGGTGGCTACACCTTC. It codes for CASSLPWGQGAGGYTF.

V usage is TRBV7-9 and J usage is TRBJ1-2; D ambiguous. The CDR3 is made up of 14 amino acids. Between the trimmed V and J ends, which lost 1 base and 0 bases, there was a span of 6 bases. Germline lookup yields CDR1 SEHNR and CDR2 FQNEAQ (reference sequence). CDR3 sequence (DNA): TGTGCCAGCAGCTTAGGGCAGTCTAACTATGGCTACACCTTC. Its protein product is CASSLGQSNYGYTF. The full variable domain, rest sourced from reference TRBV7-9 and TRBJ1-2, is DTGVSQNPRHKITKRGQNVTFRCDPISEHNRLYWYRQTLGQGPEFLTYFQNEAQLEKSRLLSDRFSAERPKGSFSTLEIQRTEQGDSAMYLCASSLGQSNYGYTFGSGTRLTVV.

CDR3 coding DNA: TGTGCCAGTAGTATAACTCCTAACTATGGCTACACCTTC. Protein: CASSITPNYGYTF. This chain joins TRBV19 and TRBJ1-2; D uncertain. Trimming took 2 bases from V and 0 from J, leaving 4 bases between them. This CDR3 is built from 13 residues. CDR1 is LNHDA and CDR2 is SQIVND in the germline V gene (reference sequence).